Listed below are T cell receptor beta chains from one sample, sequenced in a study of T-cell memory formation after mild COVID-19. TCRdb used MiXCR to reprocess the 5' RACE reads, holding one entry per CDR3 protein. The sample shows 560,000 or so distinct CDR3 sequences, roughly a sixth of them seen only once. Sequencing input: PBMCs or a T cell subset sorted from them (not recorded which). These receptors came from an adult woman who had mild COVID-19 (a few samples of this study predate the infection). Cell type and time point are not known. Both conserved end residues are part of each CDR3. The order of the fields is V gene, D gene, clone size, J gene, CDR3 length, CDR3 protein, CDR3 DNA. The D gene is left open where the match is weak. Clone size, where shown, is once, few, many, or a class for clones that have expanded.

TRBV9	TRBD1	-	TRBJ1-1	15	CASSASGTGGTEAFF	TGTGCCAGCAGCGCCTCCGGGACAGGGGGGACTGAAGCTTTCTTT
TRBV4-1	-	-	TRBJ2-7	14	CASSQGAATYEQYF	TGCGCCAGCAGCCAAGGTGCAGCGACCTACGAGCAGTACTTC
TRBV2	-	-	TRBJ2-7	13	CASGGDSFYEQYF	TGTGCCAGCGGAGGGGACAGCTTCTACGAGCAGTACTTC
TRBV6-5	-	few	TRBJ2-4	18	CASSRTSLSGAPKNIQYF	TGTGCCAGCAGCCGGACCTCCCTTAGCGGCGCCCCAAAAAACATTCAGTACTTC
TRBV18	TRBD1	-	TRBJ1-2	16	CASSGGQGALEGGYTF	TGTGCCAGCTCAGGGGGACAGGGGGCACTTGAAGGCGGCTACACCTTC
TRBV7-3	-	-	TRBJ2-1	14	CASSLVASANEQFF	TGTGCCAGCAGCTTAGTGGCTAGTGCAAATGAGCAGTTCTTC
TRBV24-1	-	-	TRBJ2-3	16	CATSDYGAGGTDTQYF	TGTGCCACCAGTGATTACGGGGCAGGGGGGACAGATACGCAGTATTTT
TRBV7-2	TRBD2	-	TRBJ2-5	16	CASSFLGTSFPETQYF	TGTGCCAGCAGCTTTTTAGGGACTAGCTTCCCAGAGACCCAGTACTTC
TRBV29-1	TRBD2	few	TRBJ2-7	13	CSVVAGAGNEQYF	TGCAGCGTTGTTGCGGGAGCTGGAAACGAGCAGTACTTC
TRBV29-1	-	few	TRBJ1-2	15	CSVGGPGSVNYGYTF	TGCAGCGTGGGGGGACCGGGATCTGTTAACTATGGCTACACCTTC
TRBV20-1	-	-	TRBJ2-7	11	CSAQTGYEQYF	TGCAGTGCCCAGACGGGCTACGAGCAGTACTTC
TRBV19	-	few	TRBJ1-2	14	CASSIDAGSYGYTF	TGTGCCAGTAGTATAGATGCAGGGAGCTATGGCTACACCTTC
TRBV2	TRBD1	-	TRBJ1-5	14	CASIWDRGREHQHF	TGTGCCAGCATCTGGGACAGGGGGCGCGAGCACCAGCATTTT
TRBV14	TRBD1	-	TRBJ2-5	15	CASSMGTGSGETQYF	TGTGCCAGCAGCATGGGGACAGGGAGCGGAGAGACCCAGTACTTC
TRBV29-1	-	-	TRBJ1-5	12	CSVAGRNQPQHF	TGCAGCGTCGCAGGGAGGAATCAGCCCCAGCATTTT
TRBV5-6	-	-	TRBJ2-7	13	CASSSKAAYEQYF	TGTGCCAGCAGCTCTAAGGCAGCCTACGAGCAGTACTTC
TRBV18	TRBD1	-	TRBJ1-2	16	CASSTTGGSPNYGYTF	TGTGCCAGCTCAACGACAGGGGGATCACCTAACTATGGCTACACCTTC
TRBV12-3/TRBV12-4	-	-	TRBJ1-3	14	CASSRGTDGNTVYF	TGTGCCAGCAGCCGTGGGACGGACGGAAACACCGTATATTTT
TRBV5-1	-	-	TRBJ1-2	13	CASGGRGFDGYTF	TGCGCCAGCGGGGGCCGGGGATTCGATGGCTACACCTTC
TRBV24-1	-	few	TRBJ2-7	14	CATSDLANLDGQYF	TGTGCCACCAGTGACCTTGCCAACTTGGACGGGCAGTACTTC
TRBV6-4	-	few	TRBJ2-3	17	CASSATGGRGPTDTQYF	TGTGCCAGCAGTGCAACGGGCGGGCGGGGACCCACAGATACGCAGTATTTT
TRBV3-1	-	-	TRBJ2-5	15	CASSQQGTDRETQYF	TGTGCCAGCAGCCAACAAGGGACCGATCGGGAGACCCAGTACTTC
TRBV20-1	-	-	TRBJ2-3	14	CSARGEGGTDTQYF	TGCAGTGCTAGAGGAGAGGGGGGCACAGATACGCAGTATTTT
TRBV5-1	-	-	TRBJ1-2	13	CASSPTETRGYTF	TGCGCCAGCAGCCCCACCGAAACCCGAGGCTACACCTTC